The sequence of this T cell receptor (beta chain) was determined in a study of lymphopenia after photon versus proton radiotherapy. V lost 2 bases and J lost 4; bases outside the gene matches: 9. Germline V gene lookup returns CDR1 MNHEY and CDR2 SVGAGI. The CDR3 totals 16 residues. Measured with immunoSEQ multiplex PCR; TCRdb has only the in-frame clones, and not every one. The repertoire consists of some 7,300 clones, with around nine tenths occurring once and the leading ten covering 15% to 20%. With regard to this clone: The antigen is unknown.

Study-wide results and caveats: Relative stability marked proton patients; photon patients lost diversity and naive cells. After lymphocyte nadir, photon-treated repertoires showed oligoclonal expansion, especially CD8+ Temra.

The chain has TRBV6-5 and TRBJ1-2, with 8 bases matching TRBD1. The receptor comes from a man in his sixties with cholangiocarcinoma. Sequenced here: peripheral blood, sampled from a patient treated with photon-based radiotherapy. DNA of the CDR3: TGTGCCAGCAGTTACCTAGGACAGGGAGGTAGCTATGGCTACACCTTC. The encoded protein is CASSYLGQGGSYGYTF.